This TCR beta chain was sequenced for a study of shared clonotypes between healthy human individuals. Points from the study as a whole: Represented diversity (both genetic and exposure-history) was limited by the small number of donors.

Germline assignment: CDR1 MDHEN and CDR2 SYDVKM. The CDR3 extends over 12 amino acids. The V end lost 5 bases, the J end lost 5 bases, and 9 bases lay between the germline ends. Concerning this clone: No antigen is known for it. This specimen includes other DNA sequences encoding the same CDR3.

Each unsorted PBMC replicate got 300 ng genomic DNA, roughly 29,000 genomes. Scientists sequenced DNA from unsorted PBMC on ten immunoSEQ deep assay plates. Clones were read by immunoSEQ multiplex PCR, and TCRdb kept only the in-frame ones, dropping some. This sample carries some 490,000 clones, about 85% of them seen once, and the ten largest clones take about an eighth. Sequencing was carried out using PBMCs. This chain joins TRBV28 and TRBJ1-2; TRBD1 might be the D (5 bases). The clonotype originates from a woman aged 40-49 years in good health. Some clones in this sample may be carry-over from other donors' samples. DNA of the CDR3: TGTGCCAGCAGTCAGGGCAGATATGGCTACACCTTC. It translates to CASSQGRYGYTF.